Described below is a single T cell receptor beta chain sequence and its context. What it recognizes is unknown. Every sample yielded at least 6.5 million isolated PBMCs. Combining a sample-barcoded 5' primer with a J-beta primer mix, a second PCR ran for about 7 to 11 cycles. Via MiXCR, TCRdb re-called the 5' RACE reads, giving one row per CDR3 protein. The table lists roughly 1,800,000 distinct CDR3 sequences, 49% of them singletons. The data were obtained in a study of blood T cells in healthy people across ages. General study results and limits: Diversity estimates from one million T cells were considered underestimates.

The germline CDR1 and CDR2 sequences are SGHTA and FQGNSA. The CDR3 covers 13 residues. V lost 3 bases to trimming and J lost 2 bases, with 8 bases between them. This TCR was recovered from a woman between 40 and 50 years old in good health. J is TRBJ2-7 and V is TRBV7-2, with D uncertain. Sequencing was done on a sample of blood. In DNA form, the CDR3 reads TGTGCCAGCAGCTTTCAGGCAGCCTACGAGCAGTACTTC. Protein product: CASSFQAAYEQYF. The full variable domain, its missing parts supplied by reference TRBV7-2 and TRBJ2-7, is GAGVSQSPSNKVTEKGKDVELRCDPISGHTALYWYRQSLGQGLEFLIYFQGNSAPDKSGLPSDRFSAERTGGSVSTLTIQRTQQEDSAVYLCASSFQAAYEQYFGPGTRLTVT.